The 20 T cell receptor beta chains given below trace back to one sample, sequenced in a study of blood T cells in healthy people across ages. The authors ran a second PCR of about 7 to 12 cycles using a sample-barcoded 5' primer and a J-beta primer mix. One entry per CDR3 protein results from TCRdb running MiXCR on the 5' RACE reads. In the table there are fewer than 800,000 distinct CDR3 sequences, under 25% of which are singletons. The source material was blood. The source of these receptors is a man between 65 and 79 years old in good health.

The chain carries TRBV29-1 and TRBJ2-1; TRBD2 might be the D (5 bases). With 4 bases removed from V and 7 bases from J, the gap between germline ends came to 8 bases. This CDR3 has 11 residues. Germline V gives CDR1 SQVTM, CDR2 ANQGSEA. The chain's CDR3 is CSVASMNEQFF. Written as DNA, the CDR3 is TGCAGCGTTGCTAGCATGAATGAGCAGTTCTTC.

The J gene is TRBJ2-1, the V gene TRBV7-6; 7 positions agree with TRBD2. Germline CDR1 reads SGHVS; CDR2 reads FNYEAQ. V lost 6 bases, J lost 0 bases, and 8 bases stayed unmatched. This CDR3 region has 16 residues. CDR3 sequence: CASRRLAGDSYNEQFF. CDR3 DNA: TGTGCCAGCAGAAGGCTGGCGGGAGACTCCTACAATGAGCAGTTCTTC. The whole variable domain, remainder taken from reference TRBV7-6 and TRBJ2-1, is GAGVSQSPRYKVTKRGQDVALRCDPISGHVSLYWYRQALGQGPEFLTYFNYEAQQDKSGLPNDRFSAERPEGSISTLTIQRTEQRDSAMYRCASRRLAGDSYNEQFFGPGTRLTVL.

The table lists this clonotype with a few counts. V gene TRBV7-9 combines with J gene TRBJ2-1; unclear D gene. V lost 5 bases, J lost 5 bases, and 16 bases lay in between. This CDR3 comprises 15 residues. In germline, CDR1 is SEHNR, CDR2 FQNEAQ (reference sequence). The CDR3 sequence is CASSPYPDGHNEQFF. In DNA, the CDR3 is TGTGCCAGCAGCCCCTACCCGGACGGGCACAATGAGCAGTTCTTC.

This clonotype was counted only a few times. The chain recombines TRBV20-1 with TRBJ2-7, with 8 bases matching TRBD2. CDR3 length: 14 amino acids. V was pared by 5 bases and J by 4 bases, with 10 bases of the junction left unmatched. Looked up from germline, CDR1 is DFQATT and CDR2 is SNEGSKA (reference sequence). The DNA for the CDR3 is TGCAGTGCTCCCCCCGGGAGGGCCAGGTACGAGCAGTACTTC. This sequence encodes CSAPPGRARYEQYF.

This CDR3 is CASTSGESSKTQYF. CDR3 nucleotide sequence: TGTGCCAGCACTTCTGGGGAGTCGTCGAAGACCCAGTACTTC. This chain connects TRBV6-1 to TRBJ2-5; perhaps TRBD2 as D (5 bases). The CDR3 has 14 residues. Trimming removed 7 bases from V and 6 bases from J, with 18 bases in between. Germline assignment: CDR1 MNHNS and CDR2 SASEGT.

CDR3 in DNA: TGTGCCAGCAGCCAAGGGTACGGGGACTTACACACAGATACGCAGTATTTT. Its translation: CASSQGYGDLHTDTQYF. The chain combines TRBV14 with TRBJ2-3; tentative D call: TRBD2 (6 bases). Trimming pared 1 base from V and 2 bases from J, leaving 16 bases between. The CDR3 runs 17 residues. CDR1 SGHDN and CDR2 FVKESK come from the germline V gene.

The rearrangement links TRBV20-1 to TRBJ2-1; 10 nucleotides agree with TRBD2. The CDR3 is 14 residues long. Trimming cost V 6 bases and J 2 bases; bases outside gene matches: 4. CDR1 is DFQATT, CDR2 SNEGSKA, per germline (reference sequence). CDR3 sequence: CSAGGLAAYNEQFF. The CDR3 nucleotides are TGCAGTGCGGGAGGACTAGCGGCCTACAATGAGCAGTTCTTC.

The sample holds a few counts of this clonotype. The chain joins TRBV12-3 or TRBV12-4 to TRBJ2-5, with 7 nucleotides matching TRBD1. Germline trimming cut 7 bases from V and 4 bases from J; bases unmatched to any gene: 9. The CDR3 spans 14 residues. The CDR3 DNA follows: TGTGCCAGCAATCTCGGACAGGAAAGAGAGACCCAGTACTTC. It yields the protein CASNLGQERETQYF.

The chain employs TRBV6-2 or TRBV6-3 and TRBJ2-6, with D uncertain. V lost 4 bases and J lost 4, with 11 bases in between. The germline gives CDR1 MNHEY, CDR2 SVGEGT. This CDR3 has 15 amino acids. The CDR3 is CASSFIDQGANVLTF. As DNA, the CDR3 is TGTGCCAGCAGTTTCATCGACCAGGGGGCCAACGTCCTGACTTTC.

Points on this clonotype: The junction shows a germline mismatch at one end, possibly a read error. The V call is TRBV12-3 or TRBV12-4, the J call TRBJ2-7; TRBD2 agrees at 7 bases. The CDR3 sequence is 16 residues long. The CDR3 DNA reads as TGTGCCAGCAGTCCTATAGTACCCGGGAGGACCGCCGACTACCACTTC. This translates into CASSPIVPGRTADYHF.

This clonotype was seen more than once but under ten times. V gene TRBV6-5 combines with J gene TRBJ2-3; no reliable D call. The germline CDR1 and CDR2 sequences are MNHEY and SVGAGI. CDR3 length equals 18 residues. With 2 bases removed from V and 1 base from J, the gap between germline ends came to 19 bases. CDR3 amino acids: CASSYLLTRTGGTDTQYF. The CDR3 bases are TGTGCCAGCAGTTACCTACTTACGAGGACGGGTGGCACAGATACGCAGTATTTT.

V gene TRBV2 combines with J gene TRBJ2-3, with TRBD1 matching 8 bases. Germline-derived CDR1 and CDR2 are SNHLY and FYNNEI. The CDR3 covers 15 residues. V shed 6 bases and J 3 bases; nucleotides not matched to a gene: 8. The CDR3 region has the DNA TGTGCCAGCAGCCCGGACAGGGAGGTGACAGATACGCAGTATTTT. It encodes CASSPDREVTDTQYF. Full variable domain (outside the CDR3, taken from reference TRBV2 and TRBJ2-3): EPEVTQTPSHQVTQMGQEVILRCVPISNHLYFYWYRQILGQKVEFLVSFYNNEISEKSEIFDDQFSVERPDGSNFTLKIRSTKLEDSAMYFCASSPDREVTDTQYFGPGTRLTVL.

The V gene is TRBV5-1, the J gene TRBJ2-3; maybe TRBD2 (5 bases). With 2 bases removed from V and 4 bases from J, the gap between germline ends came to 8 bases. This CDR3 is built from 13 residues. Germline V gene data show CDR1 as SGHRS and CDR2 as YFSETQ. The CDR3 loop reads CASSFEGADTQYF. CDR3 coding DNA: TGCGCCAGCAGCTTCGAGGGAGCAGATACGCAGTATTTT.

This clonotype was seen only a few times. V is TRBV7-2 and J is TRBJ2-5; possible D gene TRBD1, 6 bases. Trimming pared 6 bases from V and 3 bases from J, leaving 11 bases between. The CDR3 spans 13 residues. Looked up from germline, CDR1 is SGHTA and CDR2 is FQGNSA. CDR3 amino acids: CASRPGVKETQYF. The CDR3 nucleotides are TGTGCCAGCAGACCAGGGGTAAAAGAGACCCAGTACTTC.

In its sample, this clonotype was seen a few times. This sequence joins TRBV29-1 and TRBJ2-7, with 11 bases that match TRBD1. The length of the CDR3 is 14 residues. Unmatched junction bases numbered 5, after V lost 7 bases and J lost 0 bases. CDR1 SQVTM and CDR2 ANQGSEA come from the germline V gene. The CDR3 bases are TGCAGCGGGGGACAGGGGGACAGCTCCTACGAGCAGTACTTC. Translating gives CSGGQGDSSYEQYF.

This clonotype was recorded a few times. The CDR3 region has the DNA TGTGCCAGCAGCTTAGCGGGACGCCAAGAGACCCAGTACTTC. Its translation: CASSLAGRQETQYF. The chain employs TRBV6-2 or TRBV6-3 and TRBJ2-5; TRBD2 agrees at 8 bases. Germline V gives CDR1 MNHEY, CDR2 SVGEGT. The CDR3 consists of 14 residues. With 6 bases clipped from V and 1 base from J, the junction kept 4 bases outside the gene matches.

This chain joins TRBV6-5 and TRBJ2-5; 7 bases match TRBD2. With the DNA end fitting TRBJ2-1 better, the J assignment may be wrong. Germline CDR1 MNHEY, CDR2 SVGAGI. This CDR3 has 17 amino acids. The CDR3 region is CASSSALGGSPYNEQFF. DNA of the CDR3: TGTGCCAGCAGTTCCGCACTTGGCGGGAGCCCTTACAATGAGCAGTTCTTC.

This clonotype was recorded at least ten times. The V gene is TRBV6-2 or TRBV6-3, the J gene TRBJ1-1; no reliable D call. Germline CDR1 MNHEY, CDR2 SVGEGT. V was cut by 4 bases and J by 1 base, with 7 bases left in between. This CDR3 is built from 13 residues. CDR3 bases: TGTGCCAGCAGTTCTGTGAGGAACACTGAAGCTTTCTTT. Encoded protein: CASSSVRNTEAFF.

This clonotype was seen at least ten times. The genes are TRBV12-3 or TRBV12-4 and TRBJ2-1, with 15 positions matching TRBD2. With 5 bases clipped from V and 12 bases from J, the junction kept 14 bases outside the gene matches. CDR3 size: 17 residues. The CDR3 loop reads CASSLNGGLAGGLGQFF. CDR3 in DNA: TGTGCCAGCAGTCTAAACGGAGGACTAGCGGGAGGGCTTGGGCAGTTCTTC.

This chain links TRBV5-6 with TRBJ2-1; 8 bases agree with TRBD2. CDR3 length: 16 amino acids. The J segment lost 2 bases and the V segment lost 4 bases, leaving 8 bases of the junction unmatched. Germline CDR1 and CDR2: SGHDT and YYEEEE. The CDR3 bases are TGTGCCAGCAGCCTGCGAAGTAGCGGGGCCTACAATGAGCAGTTCTTC. Its protein is CASSLRSSGAYNEQFF.